These 27 T cell receptor beta chains were sequenced from one sample in a study of cytotoxic CD8 clonotypes in ibrutinib-treated CLL. Some clones are missing from TCRdb's copy, which holds only in-frame ones; the method was immunoSEQ multiplex PCR. The profile shows approximately 190,000 clones, around 70% of them singletons. Here the sequenced sample was PBMCs, taken after 12 months of ibrutinib treatment. These receptors came from a human donor with chronic lymphocytic leukemia.

CDR3 bases: TGTGCCAGCAGCGTAGCTACGGGACACAATCAGCCCCAGCATTTT. This gives the protein CASSVATGHNQPQHF. The chain recombines TRBV9 with TRBJ1-5, with a tentative D call TRBD1 (6 bases). The CDR3 runs 15 residues. Trimming removed 0 bases from V and 3 bases from J, with 10 bases in between. Germline V gene lookup returns CDR1 SGDLS and CDR2 YYNGEE.

This clone was observed a single time. The chain employs TRBV29-1 and TRBJ1-2; TRBD1 aligns across 9 bases. V was pared by 0 bases and J by 4 bases, with 9 bases of the junction left unmatched. In germline, CDR1 is SQVTM, CDR2 ANQGSEA. The CDR3 runs 16 residues. CDR3 sequence: CSVEDHWTGDPYGYTF. The CDR3 nucleotides read TGCAGCGTTGAAGATCACTGGACAGGGGACCCCTATGGCTACACCTTC.

J is TRBJ2-1 and V is TRBV28; D unclear. Germline V gene data show CDR1 as MDHEN and CDR2 as SYDVKM. V lost 1 base to trimming and J lost 9 bases, with 4 bases between them. The CDR3 totals 11 residues. The chain's CDR3 is CASSLFVEQFF. For the CDR3, the DNA is TGTGCCAGCAGTTTATTCGTTGAGCAGTTCTTC.

This sequence joins TRBV6-4 and TRBJ2-2, with D maybe TRBD1 (5 bases). The CDR3 consists of 13 residues. Trimming removed 6 bases from V and 5 bases from J, with 10 bases in between. Germline CDR1 MRHNA, CDR2 SNTAGT. CDR3 DNA: TGTGCCAGCAGCTCAGGGCGTACCGGGGAGCTGTTTTTT. It codes for CASSSGRTGELFF.

This clone was picked up a small number of times. The chain recombines TRBV5-1 with TRBJ2-3; D might be TRBD2 (6 bases). Germline V gene lookup returns CDR1 SGHRS and CDR2 YFSETQ. V lost 3 bases to trimming and J lost 2 bases, with 10 bases between them. This CDR3 is 14 amino acids long. CDR3 region: CASSWGEATDTQYF. CDR3 DNA: TGCGCCAGCAGCTGGGGGGAGGCCACAGATACGCAGTATTTT.

This clone was recorded many times. The V gene is TRBV7-9, the J gene TRBJ1-2; D remains ambiguous. V was trimmed by 6 bases and J by 3 bases, leaving 14 bases between them. Germline V CDR1 and CDR2: SEHNR, FQNEAQ (reference sequence). This CDR3 has 14 amino acids. CDR3 nucleotide sequence: TGTGCCAGCAGTCCAGAGTGGGAATACTATGGCTACACCTTC. This gives the protein CASSPEWEYYGYTF. Full variable domain (remainder filled in from reference TRBV7-9 and TRBJ1-2): DTGVSQNPRHKITKRGQNVTFRCDPISEHNRLYWYRQTLGQGPEFLTYFQNEAQLEKSRLLSDRFSAERPKGSFSTLEIQRTEQGDSAMYLCASSPEWEYYGYTFGSGTRLTVV.

The chain couples TRBV6-5 to TRBJ1-3; 8 bases agree with TRBD1. The CDR3 has 16 amino acids. The germline CDR1 and CDR2 sequences are MNHEY and SVGAGI. Trimming cost V 4 bases and J 0 bases; bases outside gene matches: 5. CDR3 loop: CASSFATGGSGNTIYF. CDR3 nucleotide sequence: TGTGCCAGCAGTTTTGCAACAGGGGGCTCTGGAAACACCATATATTTT.

V gene TRBV29-1 combines with J gene TRBJ2-3; 7 bases map to TRBD2. The CDR3 is 13 residues long. V gave up 8 bases and J gave up 1 base; unmatched junction bases: 6. CDR1 and CDR2 (germline): SQVTM, ANQGSEA. The CDR3 here is CSIRAGGTDTQYF. The CDR3 nucleotides are TGCAGCATAAGGGCGGGGGGCACAGATACGCAGTATTTT.

The chain is built from TRBV25-1 and TRBJ2-7; tentatively, D is TRBD1 (6 bases). The CDR3 contains 14 residues. The V gene lost 7 bases and the J gene lost 0 bases, with 13 bases spanning the gap. CDR1 MGHDK and CDR2 SYGVNS come from the germline V gene. Here the CDR3 DNA reads TGTGCCAGCACCCTGGGGGCAGACTCCTACGAGCAGTACTTC. Translating it yields CASTLGADSYEQYF.

The genes are TRBV5-1 and TRBJ2-5, with a weak D call TRBD2 (6 bases). In germline, CDR1 is SGHRS, CDR2 YFSETQ. The length of the CDR3 is 15 residues. V lost 4 bases and J lost 4, with 17 bases in between. CDR3 residues: CASSPNSGSGETQYF. The DNA of the CDR3 is TGCGCCAGCAGCCCGAACAGCGGGTCCGGAGAGACCCAGTACTTC.

The chain has TRBV14 and TRBJ2-5; 8 bases are a match to TRBD2. Trimming took 0 bases from V and 4 from J; bases not matched to a gene: 13. Germline CDR1 is SGHDN and CDR2 is FVKESK. This CDR3 has 18 amino acids. This CDR3 reads CASSQDPRRAGARETQYF. The DNA for the CDR3 is TGTGCCAGCAGCCAAGATCCCCGTCGAGCGGGAGCTCGAGAGACCCAGTACTTC.

This rearrangement joins TRBV19 to TRBJ2-1; no reliable D call. CDR3 length: 12 amino acids. V gave up 4 bases and J gave up 13 bases, with 14 bases separating them. Germline V CDR1 and CDR2: LNHDA, SQIVND (reference sequence). The CDR3 protein is CASSTLGRPQFF. As DNA, the CDR3 is TGTGCCAGTAGTACTCTTGGCAGGCCCCAGTTCTTC.

The rearrangement joins TRBV5-4 to TRBJ1-3; possibly TRBD1 for D (5 bases). Germline CDR1 SGHNT, CDR2 YYREEE (reference sequence). V was cut by 0 bases and J by 0 bases, with 16 bases left in between. The CDR3 extends over 18 amino acids. The CDR3, as DNA: TGTGCCAGCAGCTTGGTGGGCAGCCCGAGGGGCTCTGGAAACACCATATATTTT. This codes for CASSLVGSPRGSGNTIYF. Variable domain in full (rest from reference TRBV5-4 and TRBJ1-3): ETGVTQSPTHLIKTRGQQVTLRCSSQSGHNTVSWYQQALGQGPQFIFQYYREEENGRGNFPPRFSGLQFPNYSSELNVNALELDDSALYLCASSLVGSPRGSGNTIYFGEGSWLTVV.

The chain uses TRBV18 and TRBJ1-4, with 9 positions matching TRBD1. Germline CDR1 is KGHSH and CDR2 is LQKENI. J was trimmed by 12 bases and V by 3 bases; bases with no gene match: 5. The CDR3 sequence is 13 residues long. CDR3 nucleotide sequence: TGTGCCAGCTCACCCCGGGACAGGGCGCAACTGTTTTTT. Translating gives CASSPRDRAQLFF.

The chain combines TRBV9 with TRBJ2-7, with TRBD1 matching 7 bases. J lost 6 bases, V lost 2 bases, and 8 bases had no gene match. CDR1 and CDR2 from the germline V gene are SGDLS and YYNGEE. The length of the CDR3 is 14 residues. The CDR3 DNA is TGTGCCAGCAGCGTCGGGACAGCGCTACGCGAGCAGTACTTC. This sequence encodes CASSVGTALREQYF.

The genes are TRBV28 and TRBJ1-3; 7 bases align to TRBD1. V gave up 2 bases and J gave up 2 bases; unmatched junction bases: 6. Germline V gives CDR1 MDHEN, CDR2 SYDVKM. The CDR3 consists of 16 residues. The CDR3 DNA reads as TGTGCCAGCAGTTTAGATGGCAGGGGGGCTGGAAACACCATATATTTT. Residues: CASSLDGRGAGNTIYF.

The CDR3 DNA reads TGTGCCAGCAGCCTCCTTGGGGAACAAGCTAACTATGGCTACACCTTC. Protein product: CASSLLGEQANYGYTF. V and J are TRBV13 and TRBJ1-2; no definite D call. CDR1 and CDR2 (germline): PRHDT, FYEKMQ (reference sequence). CDR3 size: 16 residues. The V end lost 5 bases, the J end lost 0 bases, and 16 bases lay between the germline ends.

The chain carries TRBV19 and TRBJ1-1; 10 nucleotides agree with TRBD1. J lost 1 base, V lost 7 bases, and 6 bases had no gene match. CDR3 length: 15 residues. The germline gives CDR1 LNHDA, CDR2 SQIVND (reference sequence). In nucleotides, the CDR3 is TGTGCCAGTACCCCTTGGGACAGGGGGAACACTGAAGCTTTCTTT. It yields the protein CASTPWDRGNTEAFF.

The V call is TRBV19, the J call TRBJ2-7; D ambiguous. This CDR3 is 13 amino acids long. Trimming took off 8 bases at V and 6 bases at J, with 17 bases between the two ends. Germline V gene sequence: CDR1 LNHDA, CDR2 SQIVND (reference sequence). The CDR3 coding sequence is TGTGCCAGTCCCCGGGCCTGGGTAGCCGAGCAGTACTTC. Translation: CASPRAWVAEQYF.

The chain joins TRBV6-6 to TRBJ2-3, with D unresolved. The CDR3 consists of 15 residues. The germline gives CDR1 MNHNY, CDR2 SVGAGI (reference sequence). V was clipped by 0 bases and J by 2 bases, with 9 bases between them. CDR3: CASSYSNGPTDTQYF. The CDR3 bases are TGTGCCAGCAGTTACTCGAATGGTCCCACAGATACGCAGTATTTT.

V and J are TRBV9 and TRBJ1-2; the match to TRBD1 covers 8 bases. Germline lookup yields CDR1 SGDLS and CDR2 YYNGEE. The ends lost 8 bases at V and 11 bases at J; junction bases unmatched: 8. The CDR3 has 11 residues. The CDR3 region has the DNA TGTGCCAGTTCCCAGGGGGCGCGGTACACCTTC. Amino acids: CASSQGARYTF. The variable domain in full, completed from reference TRBV9 and TRBJ1-2, reads DSGVTQTPKHLITATGQRVTLRCSPRSGDLSVYWYQQSLDQGLQFLIQYYNGEERAKGNILERFSAQQFPDLHSELNLSSLELGDSALYFCASSQGARYTFGSGTRLTVV.

This clone has a count of ten or more. The sample carries other DNA sequences with the same CDR3. This sequence joins TRBV7-7 and TRBJ1-2; D possibly corresponds to TRBD1 (5 bases). CDR3 length: 13 residues. V gave up 5 bases and J gave up 6 bases, with 13 bases separating them. Germline V lookup: CDR1 SSHAT, CDR2 FNYEAQ (reference sequence). In nucleotides, the CDR3 is TGTGCCAGCAGCCGGATAGGGACCCATGGCTACACCTTC. Encoded protein: CASSRIGTHGYTF.

This chain links TRBV7-9 with TRBJ1-1, with D perhaps TRBD1 (5 bases). Looked up from germline, CDR1 is SEHNR and CDR2 is FQNEAQ (reference sequence). V lost 10 bases and J lost 4, with 13 bases in between. CDR3 length: 12 amino acids. The CDR3 DNA follows: TGTGCCATCGGGGTGAGGGGCACTGAAGCTTTCTTT. It is translated as CAIGVRGTEAFF.

The chain carries TRBV4-2 and TRBJ1-6; D is undetermined. Trimming removed 7 bases at V and 5 bases at J, with 18 bases between. The CDR3 spans 16 residues. Germline CDR1 is LGHNA and CDR2 is YNFKEQ. CDR3 bases: TGTGCCAGCACTCGGGGAGAGACCGAAAATAATTCACCCCTCCACTTT. Encoded protein: CASTRGETENNSPLHF.

Only a few counts were recorded for this clone. The gene calls are TRBV7-3 and TRBJ2-3; D uncertain. The CDR3 runs 13 residues. The ends were cut back, 5 bases at V and 6 bases at J, with 12 bases in the middle. Germline CDR1 SGHTA, CDR2 FQGTGA. The CDR3 nucleotides are TGTGCCAGCAGCCTCGTCATGGGGGATACGCAGTATTTT. This codes for CASSLVMGDTQYF.

This clone was found a few times. V and J are TRBV11-3 and TRBJ1-1; D unresolved. There are 13 residues in the CDR3. Germline-derived CDR1 and CDR2 are SGHNT and YENEEA. Deletions cut 6 bases from V and 2 bases from J, with 10 bases between. CDR3 sequence: CASSPNINTEAFF. The CDR3 coding sequence is TGTGCCAGCAGTCCGAACATCAACACTGAAGCTTTCTTT.

The rearrangement uses TRBV30 and TRBJ1-6; 7 bases match TRBD1. Germline V lookup: CDR1 GTSNPN, CDR2 SVGIG (reference sequence). This CDR3 spans 13 amino acids. The V gene end was trimmed by 4 bases and the J gene end by 8 bases; junction bases not matched to a gene: 5. The CDR3 DNA follows: TGTGCCTGGAAGACAGGGAGGGATTCACCCCTCCACTTT. Encoded protein: CAWKTGRDSPLHF.